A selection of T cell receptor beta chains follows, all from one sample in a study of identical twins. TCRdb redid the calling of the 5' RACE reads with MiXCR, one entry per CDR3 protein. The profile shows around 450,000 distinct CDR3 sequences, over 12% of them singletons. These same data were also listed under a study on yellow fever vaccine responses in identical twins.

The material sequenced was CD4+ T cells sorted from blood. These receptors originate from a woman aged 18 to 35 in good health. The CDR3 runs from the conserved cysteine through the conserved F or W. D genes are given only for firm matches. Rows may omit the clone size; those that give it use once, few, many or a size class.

TGTGCCAGCAGCCAAGAGGGCTCGGCGGGAGGTTATACGCAGTATTTT | CASSQEGSAGGYTQYF | TRBD2 | few | TRBJ2-3 | TRBV3-1
TGTGCCACCAGTGATCCCGGGGGGGCACCCTACAATGAGCAGTTCTTC | CATSDPGGAPYNEQFF | TRBD2 | NA | TRBJ2-1 | TRBV24-1
TGTGCCAGCTCAGTGGGGGCCACTGGGGCCAACGTCCTGACTTTC | CASSVGATGANVLTF | NA | few | TRBJ2-6 | TRBV18
TGTGCCAGCAGCCCGTCCATCGGGGCTTACGAGCAGTACTTC | CASSPSIGAYEQYF | NA | few | TRBJ2-7 | TRBV3-1
TGCAGTGCTAGAGAAAGGGCAGAGACCCAGTACTTC | CSARERAETQYF | NA | few | TRBJ2-5 | TRBV20-1
TGTGCCATCAGTGAGTCGGCAGGGACCGGGGAGCTGTTTTTT | CAISESAGTGELFF | NA | few | TRBJ2-2 | TRBV10-3
TGCAGTGCTTACGGGGTCCGGGAGCAGTACTTC | CSAYGVREQYF | NA | few | TRBJ2-7 | TRBV20-1
TGTGCCATCAGTGAGTCGGGGACTGGGGCCAACGTCCTGACTTTC | CAISESGTGANVLTF | NA | NA | TRBJ2-6 | TRBV10-3
TGCAGCGTCTCTGGGGGAAAGACCTACGAGCAGTACTTC | CSVSGGKTYEQYF | NA | NA | TRBJ2-7 | TRBV29-1
TGTGCCAGCAGCCAAAGCGAATACGAGCAGTACTTC | CASSQSEYEQYF | NA | few | TRBJ2-7 | TRBV3-1
TGTGCCAGCAGTTTTATTAGAAACACTGAAGCTTTCTTT | CASSFIRNTEAFF | NA | many | TRBJ1-1 | TRBV12-3/TRBV12-4
TGTGCCAGCAGTTATGTGGGATCGCGGTCCTACAATGAGCAGTTCTTC | CASSYVGSRSYNEQFF | NA | NA | TRBJ2-1 | TRBV6-2/TRBV6-3
TGTGCCAGCAGTTTATTTGGCCTTACGGAGACCCAGTACTTC | CASSLFGLTETQYF | NA | few | TRBJ2-5 | TRBV27
TGCAGTGCACGACCGGGACAGGGTTACGAGCAGTACTTC | CSARPGQGYEQYF | TRBD1 | NA | TRBJ2-7 | TRBV20-1
TGTGCCAGCAGCTTAGAACAGGGCCATGGCTACACCTTC | CASSLEQGHGYTF | NA | few | TRBJ1-2 | TRBV7-2
TGCAGCGTTGAATCAAGGACAGGGGAATTGGATACGCAGTATTTT | CSVESRTGELDTQYF | TRBD1 | many | TRBJ2-3 | TRBV29-1
TGTGCCAGCAGTTTTGGCGGGGAGTACGGGGAGCTGTTTTTT | CASSFGGEYGELFF | NA | NA | TRBJ2-2 | TRBV28
TGCGCCAGCAGCCCGGGGGGGACAGGGTTTTACGAGCAGTACTTC | CASSPGGTGFYEQYF | NA | few | TRBJ2-7 | TRBV5-1
TGCAGTGCTAGAGACCTAGCGGGGGTTTCCTCCGTCCACTTC | CSARDLAGVSSVHF | TRBD2 | NA | TRBJ2-7 | TRBV20-1
TGCGGTACAGGGAGAGATACGCAGTATTTT | CGTGRDTQYF | NA | few | TRBJ2-3 | TRBV20-1
TGTGCCAGCAGGATAGGGGACCCGGACGGCTACGAGCAGTACTTC | CASRIGDPDGYEQYF | NA | few | TRBJ2-7 | TRBV12-3/TRBV12-4
TGCGCCAGCAGCGATACCCAGAGGAACACTGAAGCTTTCTTT | CASSDTQRNTEAFF | NA | NA | TRBJ1-1 | TRBV5-1
TGTGCCAGCAGGCCCGGGCGGGAGAAGGGATATGAGCAGTTCTTC | CASRPGREKGYEQFF | TRBD2 | NA | TRBJ2-1 | TRBV7-2
TGTGCCACCTTCGCAGGTGGAGAGACCCAGTACTTC | CATFAGGETQYF | NA | NA | TRBJ2-5 | TRBV10-3
TGTGCCAGTAAGCGGAAAGCCCCTGAGGACACTGAAGCTTTCTTT | CASKRKAPEDTEAFF | NA | NA | TRBJ1-1 | TRBV19
TGTGCCTGGAGTGTAGGAAGAGAGCAGTTCTTC | CAWSVGREQFF | NA | NA | TRBJ2-1 | TRBV30
TGTGCCAGCAGCCCCGAGACAGGGGGCTACGAGCAGTACTTC | CASSPETGGYEQYF | TRBD1 | few | TRBJ2-7 | TRBV7-2
TGTGCCAGCACCCGGGACAGTGCCTATGGCTACACCTTC | CASTRDSAYGYTF | TRBD1 | NA | TRBJ1-2 | TRBV6-1
TGCAGTGCTAGAGATTTGGCAGGGACCTATAATTCACCCCTCCACTTT | CSARDLAGTYNSPLHF | NA | NA | TRBJ1-6 | TRBV20-1
TGTGCCAGCAGTCGAGGACAGTACGGGTCCGCATACGAGCAGTACTTC | CASSRGQYGSAYEQYF | NA | NA | TRBJ2-7 | TRBV3-1
TGTGCCAGCTCACCACCGTCCCTTCGCACAGATACGCAGTATTTT | CASSPPSLRTDTQYF | NA | few | TRBJ2-3 | TRBV18
TGTGCCAGCAGCGGACTAGCGGGAGAAGGTGAGCAGTACTTC | CASSGLAGEGEQYF | TRBD2 | many | TRBJ2-7 | TRBV12-3/TRBV12-4
TGTGCCAGCAGTCGAGTGGGGGCTTGGGACAATCAGCCCCAGCATTTT | CASSRVGAWDNQPQHF | NA | few | TRBJ1-5 | TRBV6-1
TGCGCCAGCAGCTTGGCCAGTGGGGGCAATCAGCCCCAGCATTTT | CASSLASGGNQPQHF | NA | few | TRBJ1-5 | TRBV5-1
TGCGCCAGCAGCTTGGCCCGGACAGGTCAAGAGACCCAGTACTTC | CASSLARTGQETQYF | TRBD1 | few | TRBJ2-5 | TRBV5-1
TGTGCCAGCAGTTCAAATCGGGACTCCCACACCGGGGAGCTGTTTTTT | CASSSNRDSHTGELFF | NA | NA | TRBJ2-2 | TRBV27
TGTGCCAGCAGCTTTGGAGATTTTAGCGGGGACCAAGAGACCCAGTACTTC | CASSFGDFSGDQETQYF | TRBD2 | few | TRBJ2-5 | TRBV7-2
TGCGCCAGCAGCCAAGATCCCCCGGGGACTAGGGGAGGGGGCACAGATACGCAGTATTTT | CASSQDPPGTRGGGTDTQYF | TRBD2 | NA | TRBJ2-3 | TRBV4-3
TGTGCCATCAGGGACGGCTTTACAGATACGCAGTATTTT | CAIRDGFTDTQYF | NA | few | TRBJ2-3 | TRBV10-3
TGCGCCAGCAGCTCCCTTATTGGGGACGAGGGGGAGCTGTTTTTT | CASSSLIGDEGELFF | NA | many | TRBJ2-2 | TRBV5-1
TGCAGCGTTGACAGGGGGCGCGGGGACACTGAAGCTTTCTTT | CSVDRGRGDTEAFF | TRBD1 | NA | TRBJ1-1 | TRBV29-1
TGCGCCAGCAGTGAGTCCAAAGGTCGACTAGCGGGAGTTCCCTACGAGCAGTACTTC | CASSESKGRLAGVPYEQYF | TRBD2 | NA | TRBJ2-7 | TRBV10-1
TGCAGTGCTAAAGAGCCCAAGGGCGAAAATTCACCCCTCCACTTT | CSAKEPKGENSPLHF | NA | many | TRBJ1-6 | TRBV20-1
TGTGCCAGCAGTTTGGACGGTACAGGGCGGGAGACCCAGTACTTC | CASSLDGTGRETQYF | NA | NA | TRBJ2-5 | TRBV28